This TCR beta chain stems from a study of regulatory T cells in long-lasting Graves disease. Looking at the study overall: Patients with persistent Graves' disease had over 5 years of antithyroid drugs and persistent TSH receptor antibodies.

Through Arm-PCR of CDR3 regions and iRepertoire HTBI primers, TCR beta libraries were built. MiXCR was run by TCRdb on the multiplex PCR reads, yielding one entry per CDR3 protein. Of fewer than 450,000 distinct CDR3 sequences in the sample, about 20% were seen once. Of note for this clonotype: Its antigen is still unknown.

The CDR3 consists of 15 residues. V lost 4 bases to trimming and J lost 2 bases; unmatched junction nucleotides: 3. Germline CDR1 and CDR2: LGHNA and YSLEER. Study-level results: Investigators studied peripheral blood only, not thyroid tissue. There were preferences for TRBV28, TRBJ1-2 and TRBJ2-5 in persistent disease.

Time point: persistent/refractory GD, antithyroid drugs over 5 years with positive TRAb. There was RNA extracted from PBMCs, and the TCR library was made from it. The receptor comes from a female donor with Graves disease. This chain joins TRBV4-3 and TRBJ1-4; 8 bases are shared with TRBD1. Source: peripheral blood mononuclear cells (PBMCs), taken when the disease was refractory, from a patient treated with antithyroid drugs. Written as DNA, the CDR3 is TGCGCCAGCAGCCGACAGGGGTCGACTAATGAAAAACTGTTTTTT. This gives the protein CASSRQGSTNEKLFF.